The 14 T cell receptor beta chains listed next were all sequenced from one sample in a study of blood T cell repertoires in COVID-19. Only in-frame clones appear in the TCRdb table, and some are missing; sequencing was by immunoSEQ multiplex PCR. Of about 150,000 clones listed, about 89% are singletons. Specimen: peripheral blood. Receptors originate from a man between 60 and 75 years old with active or convalescent COVID-19.

This chain uses TRBV19 with TRBJ1-1; D not certain. The CDR3 is 14 amino acids. Trimming took 5 bases from V and 5 from J, leaving 15 bases between them. Germline V gene lookup returns CDR1 LNHDA and CDR2 SQIVND (reference sequence). The CDR3 region has the DNA TGTGCCAGTAGTCCCGTGATCCGGAGGACTGAAGCTTTCTTT. Translated: CASSPVIRRTEAFF.

The gene calls are TRBV6-5 and TRBJ1-5; 7 bases are shared with TRBD1. The J segment lost 4 bases and the V segment lost 5 bases, leaving 8 bases of the junction unmatched. The CDR3 length is 15 residues. Germline values: CDR1 MNHEY, CDR2 SVGAGI. In DNA, the CDR3 is TGTGCCAGCAGTCTCCGGACAGGACAGAATCAGCCCCAGCATTTT. As protein: CASSLRTGQNQPQHF.

The rearrangement uses TRBV5-4 and TRBJ1-1, with TRBD1 as a possible D gene (6 bases). V lost 6 bases and J lost 8, with 14 bases in between. CDR1 and CDR2 (germline): SGHNT, YYREEE (reference sequence). The CDR3 is 12 amino acids. The CDR3 spells CASTTTGREAFF. The CDR3 DNA is TGTGCCAGCACAACAACAGGGCGCGAAGCTTTCTTT. Full variable domain (missing parts from reference TRBV5-4 and TRBJ1-1): ETGVTQSPTHLIKTRGQQVTLRCSSQSGHNTVSWYQQALGQGPQFIFQYYREEENGRGNFPPRFSGLQFPNYSSELNVNALELDDSALYLCASTTTGREAFFGQGTRLTVV.

V gene TRBV7-2 combines with J gene TRBJ2-7; TRBD2 agrees at 11 bases. Looked up from germline, CDR1 is SGHTA and CDR2 is FQGNSA. The CDR3 spans 15 residues. The ends lost 4 bases at V and 3 bases at J; junction bases unmatched: 5. The CDR3 DNA follows: TGTGCCAGCAGCTATAAGACTAGCGGGAACTACGAGCAGTACTTC. This codes for CASSYKTSGNYEQYF.

The V gene is TRBV3-1 (or the pseudogene TRBV3-2), the J gene TRBJ1-3; a possible D gene is TRBD1 (5 bases). The CDR3 runs 17 residues. Germline CDR1 reads LGHDT; CDR2 reads YNNKEL (reference sequence). Trimming stripped 1 base from V and 0 bases from J, with 13 bases between. CDR3 sequence (DNA): TGTGCCAGCAGCCAAGTTCGCGGGGCCCCCTCTGGAAACACCATATATTTT. Residues: CASSQVRGAPSGNTIYF.

The rearrangement uses TRBV5-1 and TRBJ2-3; TRBD1 agrees at 9 bases. Germline V lookup: CDR1 SGHRS, CDR2 YFSETQ. Losses at the gene ends were 0 bases for V and 6 bases for J; bases not matched to a gene: 5. The CDR3 is made up of 15 amino acids. CDR3 DNA sequence: TGCGCCAGCAGCTTGGGGGACAGGGCCTCCGATACGCAGTATTTT. Its protein is CASSLGDRASDTQYF.

The V and J genes are TRBV5-4 and TRBJ1-1; 8 bases map to TRBD1. With 0 bases clipped from V and 5 bases from J, the junction kept 9 bases outside the gene matches. Germline CDR1 reads SGHNT; CDR2 reads YYREEE (reference sequence). The CDR3 runs 16 residues. The CDR3 bases are TGTGCCAGCAGCTTGGCGGGCAGGGGGCATTGGACTGAAGCTTTCTTT. As protein: CASSLAGRGHWTEAFF.

The chain employs TRBV11-3 and TRBJ2-2; possible D gene TRBD2, 5 bases. Trimming pared 3 bases from V and 4 bases from J, leaving 12 bases between. The CDR3 has 15 amino acids. Per the germline V gene, CDR1 is SGHNT and CDR2 is YENEEA. The CDR3 sequence is CASSFGGDGTGELFF. In DNA, the CDR3 is TGTGCCAGCAGCTTTGGAGGCGACGGCACCGGGGAGCTGTTTTTT.

The rearrangement links TRBV7-2 to TRBJ1-4; 8 bases line up with TRBD1. The CDR3 contains 13 residues. CDR1 is SGHTA, CDR2 FQGNSA, per germline. The ends lost 5 bases at V and 7 bases at J; junction bases unmatched: 3. The CDR3 reads CASSVGQGEKLFF. The DNA of the CDR3 is TGTGCCAGCAGCGTCGGACAGGGTGAAAAACTGTTTTTT.

This rearrangement joins TRBV27 to TRBJ1-6; 9 nucleotides agree with TRBD1. V trimming: 5 bases; J trimming: 6 bases; junction bases outside the gene matches: 5. This CDR3 spans 15 amino acids. The germline V gene encodes CDR1 MNHEY and CDR2 SMNVEV (reference sequence). For the CDR3, the DNA is TGTGCCAGCAGTAGCAGGACAGGGGTTAATTCACCCCTCCACTTT. Amino acids: CASSSRTGVNSPLHF.

The chain is built from TRBV7-8 and TRBJ1-1; TRBD1 agrees at 11 bases. The length of the CDR3 is 17 residues. Germline-derived CDR1 and CDR2 are SGHVS and FQNEAQ. The V and J ends lost 0 bases and 0 bases, in that order; junction bases with no gene match: 3. The chain's CDR3 is CASSLAGQGGLNTEAFF. The CDR3 DNA sequence: TGTGCCAGCAGCTTAGCGGGACAGGGGGGGTTGAACACTGAAGCTTTCTTT.

The V call is TRBV30, the J call TRBJ1-2, with 9 bases that match TRBD1. Germline V lookup: CDR1 GTSNPN, CDR2 SVGIG (reference sequence). V trimming: 3 bases; J trimming: 0 bases; junction bases outside the gene matches: 2. The CDR3 spans 14 residues. The CDR3 nucleotides are TGTGCCTGGAGCAGGGACAGGGCTAACTATGGCTACACCTTC. Encoded protein: CAWSRDRANYGYTF.

As regards this clone: The junction departs from the called germline gene at one end, perhaps through a read error. The chain combines TRBV6-5 with TRBJ1-2; D is unclear. CDR1 and CDR2 (germline): MNHEY, SVGAGI. The CDR3 runs to 14 residues. The CDR3: CATSSGQALGGYTF. Written as DNA, the CDR3 is TGTGCCACCAGTTCTGGGCAGGCCCTTGGTGGCTACACCTTC.

J is TRBJ1-1 and V is TRBV7-2; 9 bases match TRBD1. The CDR3 covers 16 residues. J lost 4 bases, V lost 5 bases, and 11 bases had no gene match. Germline V CDR1 and CDR2: SGHTA, FQGNSA. CDR3 sequence: CASSPHSGQGFTEAFF. The CDR3 DNA is TGTGCCAGCAGCCCCCACTCGGGACAGGGATTCACTGAAGCTTTCTTT. The full variable domain, completed using reference TRBV7-2 and TRBJ1-1, is GAGVSQSPSNKVTEKGKDVELRCDPISGHTALYWYRQSLGQGLEFLIYFQGNSAPDKSGLPSDRFSAERTGGSVSTLTIQRTQQEDSAVYLCASSPHSGQGFTEAFFGQGTRLTVV.